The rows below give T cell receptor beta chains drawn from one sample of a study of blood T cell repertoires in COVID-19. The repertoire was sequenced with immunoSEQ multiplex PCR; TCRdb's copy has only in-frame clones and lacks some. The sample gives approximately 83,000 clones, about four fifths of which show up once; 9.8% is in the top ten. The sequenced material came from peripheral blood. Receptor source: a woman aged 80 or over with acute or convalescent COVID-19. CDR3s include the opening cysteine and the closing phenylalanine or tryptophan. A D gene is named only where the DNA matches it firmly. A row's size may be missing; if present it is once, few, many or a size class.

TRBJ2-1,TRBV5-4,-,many,TGTGCCAGCAGCTTGGGGGGCGGGGTCGGTGAGCAGTTCTTC,CASSLGGGVGEQFF
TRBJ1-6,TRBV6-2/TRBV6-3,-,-,TGTGCCAGCAGCAAAACTTACTCGACAGGTCTCTCCTATAATTCACCCCTCCACTTT,CASSKTYSTGLSYNSPLHF
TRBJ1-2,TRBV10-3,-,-,TGTGCCATCAGTGAGTCGACTCCGCGGCAGGGAGGCGGCTACACCTTC,CAISESTPRQGGGYTF
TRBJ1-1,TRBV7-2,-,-,TGTGCCAGCAGCAACCGGTACAACACTGAAGCTTTCTTT,CASSNRYNTEAFF
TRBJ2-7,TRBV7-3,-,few,TGTGCCAGCAGCTTCGGTGAGGGAGTGGGAGAGCAGTACTTC,CASSFGEGVGEQYF
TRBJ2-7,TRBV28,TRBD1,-,TGTGCCAGCACCCTGACAGGGAGCTCCTACGAGCAGTACTTC,CASTLTGSSYEQYF
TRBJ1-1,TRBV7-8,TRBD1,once,TGTGCCAGCAGAGATACAGGGGGCACTGAAGCTTTCTTT,CASRDTGGTEAFF
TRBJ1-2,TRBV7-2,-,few,TGTGCCAGCAGCTTAGCTGATGAGTATGGCTACACCTTC,CASSLADEYGYTF
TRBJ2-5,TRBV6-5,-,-,TGTGCCAGCAGGAAGGGGGACCTCGGGAGGGAGACCCAGTACTTC,CASRKGDLGRETQYF
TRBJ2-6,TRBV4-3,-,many,TGCGCCAGCAGCCAAGAGAGAGCTGGTACTGGGGCCAACGTCCTGACTTTC,CASSQERAGTGANVLTF
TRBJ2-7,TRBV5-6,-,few,TGTGCCAGCAGCTTGTTCCCTTTAGCTTACGAGCAGTACTTC,CASSLFPLAYEQYF
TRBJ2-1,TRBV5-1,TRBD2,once,TGCGCCAGCAGCTTGACTAGCGGCAACGGGAATGAGCAGTTCTTC,CASSLTSGNGNEQFF
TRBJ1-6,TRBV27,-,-,TGTGCCAGCACCCTCTTTGGGGGGGGCTCCTATAATTCACCCCTCCACTTT,CASTLFGGGSYNSPLHF
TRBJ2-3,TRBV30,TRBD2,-,TGTGCCTGGAGTGAGGGAGGGTCAGATACGCAGTATTTT,CAWSEGGSDTQYF
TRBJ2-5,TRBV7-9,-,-,TGTGCCAGCAGCTCGACCAGGGGAGAGACCCAGTACTTC,CASSSTRGETQYF
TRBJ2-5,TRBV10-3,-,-,TGTGCCATCGCCCTAGGGGGTTCGGAGACCCAGTACTTC,CAIALGGSETQYF
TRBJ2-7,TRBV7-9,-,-,TGTGCCAGCAGCCTAGGGACTTTTCCCTACGAGCAGTACTTC,CASSLGTFPYEQYF
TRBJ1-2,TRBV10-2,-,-,TGCGCCACCCTCAGGGATGTCTATGGCTACACCTTC,CATLRDVYGYTF
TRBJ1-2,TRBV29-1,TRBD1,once,TGCAGCGTAGGGGACAGGGGGCGACCCGACTATGGCTACACCTTC,CSVGDRGRPDYGYTF
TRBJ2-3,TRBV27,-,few,TGTGCCAGCAGTTTTGCCAGATTCGAGGTATCGGATACGCAGTATTTT,CASSFARFEVSDTQYF
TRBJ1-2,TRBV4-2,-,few,TGTGCCAGCAGCCAAGATTCAGGGTACGGCTATGGCTACACCTTC,CASSQDSGYGYGYTF
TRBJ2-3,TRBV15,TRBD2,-,TGTGCCACCAGCAGAGACCTAGCGGGCACAGATACGCAGTATTTT,CATSRDLAGTDTQYF
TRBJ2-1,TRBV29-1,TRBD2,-,TGCAGCGTTGGGCAGTTGCTAGCGGGGGTTAACAATGAGCAGTTCTTC,CSVGQLLAGVNNEQFF
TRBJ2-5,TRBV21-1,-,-,TGTGCCAGCAGCAAAGTAAGGGGGGGCGAGACCCAGTACTTC,CASSKVRGGETQYF
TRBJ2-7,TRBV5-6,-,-,TGTGCCAGCAGCTGGCCTAGGGGCTACGAGCAGTACTTC,CASSWPRGYEQYF
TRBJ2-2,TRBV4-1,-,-,TGCGCCAGCAGCCAAGAACTAGGGCCCACCGGGGAGCTGTTTTTT,CASSQELGPTGELFF
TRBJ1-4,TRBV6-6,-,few,TGTGCCAGCGTGGACAGACTCCTTAATGAAAAACTGTTTTTT,CASVDRLLNEKLFF
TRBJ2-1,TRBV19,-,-,TGTGCCAGTAGTCCGCAGGGTACCCCCAATGAGCAGTTCTTC,CASSPQGTPNEQFF
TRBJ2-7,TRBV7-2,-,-,TGTGCCAGCAGGCGCGGGGTGTCCTACGAGCAGTACTTC,CASRRGVSYEQYF
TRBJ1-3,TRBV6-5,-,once,TGTGCCAGCAGTTACTCGACAGATTATTCTGGAAACACCATATATTTT,CASSYSTDYSGNTIYF
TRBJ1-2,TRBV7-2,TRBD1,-,TGTGCCAGCAGCGCCGGGACAGTGAGTGGCTACACCTTC,CASSAGTVSGYTF
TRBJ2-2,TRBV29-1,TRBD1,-,TGCAGCGCCTACAGGGGTACGGCCGGGGAGCTGTTTTTT,CSAYRGTAGELFF
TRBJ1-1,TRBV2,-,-,TGTGCCAGCGGGATATACAGGGCCACTGAAGCTTTCTTT,CASGIYRATEAFF
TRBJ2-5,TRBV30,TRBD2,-,TGTGCCTGGAGCGGACTAGCCGGAGAGACCCAGTACTTC,CAWSGLAGETQYF
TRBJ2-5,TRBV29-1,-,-,TGCAGCCCGAGAAGGGCAGAGGGAGTCCAAGAGACCCAGTACTTC,CSPRRAEGVQETQYF
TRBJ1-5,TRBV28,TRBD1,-,TGTGCCAGCAGTTCCGGGACAGACCATCAGCCCCAGCATTTT,CASSSGTDHQPQHF
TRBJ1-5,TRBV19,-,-,TGTGCCAGTAGTATCGAGCGCAGGGCTCCCCAGCATTTT,CASSIERRAPQHF
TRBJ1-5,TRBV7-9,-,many,TGTGCCAGCAGCTTAGTCGGGCAGCCCCAGCATTTT,CASSLVGQPQHF
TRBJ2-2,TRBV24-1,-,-,TGTGCCACCAGTGATTTTACGGGAATCGTAAGGGGGAAGAACACCGGGGAGCTGTTTTTT,CATSDFTGIVRGKNTGELFF
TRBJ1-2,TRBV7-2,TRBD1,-,TGTGCCAGCAGCCGGACAGGGACATATGGCTACACCTTC,CASSRTGTYGYTF